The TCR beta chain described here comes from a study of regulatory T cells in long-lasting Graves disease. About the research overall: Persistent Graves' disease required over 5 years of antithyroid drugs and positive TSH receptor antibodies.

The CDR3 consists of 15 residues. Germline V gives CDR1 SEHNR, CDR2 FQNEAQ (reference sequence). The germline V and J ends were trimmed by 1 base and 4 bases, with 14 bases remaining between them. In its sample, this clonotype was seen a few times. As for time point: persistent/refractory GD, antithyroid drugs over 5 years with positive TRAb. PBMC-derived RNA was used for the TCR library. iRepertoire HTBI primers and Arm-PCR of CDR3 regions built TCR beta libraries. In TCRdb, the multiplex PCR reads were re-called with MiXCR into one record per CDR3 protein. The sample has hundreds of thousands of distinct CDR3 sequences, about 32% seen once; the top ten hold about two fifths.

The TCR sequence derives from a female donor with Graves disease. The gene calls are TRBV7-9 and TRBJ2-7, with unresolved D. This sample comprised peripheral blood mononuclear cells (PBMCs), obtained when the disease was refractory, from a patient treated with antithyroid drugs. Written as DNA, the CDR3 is TGTGCCAGCAGCTTAGTATCCGGGTCCCGTTACGAGCAGTACTTC. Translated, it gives CASSLVSGSRYEQYF.